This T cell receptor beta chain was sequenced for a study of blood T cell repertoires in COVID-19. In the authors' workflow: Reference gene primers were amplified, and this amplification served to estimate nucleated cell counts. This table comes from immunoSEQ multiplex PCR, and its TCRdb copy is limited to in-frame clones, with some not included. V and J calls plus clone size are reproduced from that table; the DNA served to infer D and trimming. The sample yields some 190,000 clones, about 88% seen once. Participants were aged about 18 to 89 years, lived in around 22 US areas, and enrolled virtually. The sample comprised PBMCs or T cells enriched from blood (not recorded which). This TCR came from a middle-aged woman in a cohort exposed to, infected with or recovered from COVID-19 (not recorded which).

CDR3 nucleotides: TGTGCCAGCAGTTTAAGGAGTCCCCAATCTGAGCAGTTCTTC. Translating gives CASSLRSPQSEQFF. The chain couples TRBV6-5 to TRBJ2-1; D is ambiguous. This CDR3 has 14 amino acids. Trimming left V 4 bases short and J 9 bases short, with 16 bases between. In germline, CDR1 is MNHEY, CDR2 SVGAGI.